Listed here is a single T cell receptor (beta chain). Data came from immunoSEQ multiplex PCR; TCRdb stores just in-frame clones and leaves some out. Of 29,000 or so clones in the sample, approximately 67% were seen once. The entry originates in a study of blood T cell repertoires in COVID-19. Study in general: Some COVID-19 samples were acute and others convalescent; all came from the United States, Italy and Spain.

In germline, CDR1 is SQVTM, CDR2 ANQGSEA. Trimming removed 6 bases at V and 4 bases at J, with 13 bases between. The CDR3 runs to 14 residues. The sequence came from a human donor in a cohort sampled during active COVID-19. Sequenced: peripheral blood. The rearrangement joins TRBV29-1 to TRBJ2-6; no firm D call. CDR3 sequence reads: CSVADPPGANVLTF. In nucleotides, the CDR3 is TGCAGCGTGGCGGATCCACCCGGGGCCAACGTCCTGACTTTC.